A single sample is the source of the 13 T cell receptor beta chains below, sequenced in a study of PD-L1 blockade in urothelial cancer. The assay was immunoSEQ multiplex PCR, and TCRdb's table has in-frame clones only and misses some. The profile shows roughly 90,000 clones, roughly 90% of them singletons. Time point of the sample: pretreatment peripheral blood. The sample was PBMCs, taken around atezolizumab (anti-PD-L1) treatment. The receptors shown here come from a woman over 75 with urothelial cancer.

The chain carries TRBV15 and TRBJ2-1, with 8 bases identical to TRBD2. J gave up 4 bases and V 3 bases, and 14 bases lay outside the gene matches. Per germline, CDR1 LNHNV and CDR2 YYDKDF (reference sequence). The CDR3 has 18 residues. The CDR3 DNA reads as TGTGCCACCAGCAGGGGGGCCGGTAGCGGGACCGAATACAATGAGCAGTTCTTC. It specifies CATSRGAGSGTEYNEQFF.

The J gene is TRBJ1-1, the V gene TRBV5-4; 9 bases are shared with TRBD1. CDR1 is SGHNT and CDR2 is YYREEE in the germline V gene (reference sequence). J gave up 1 base and V 3 bases, and 1 base lay outside the gene matches. This CDR3 has 14 amino acids. CDR3 loop: CASSWGQGNTEAFF. The DNA for the CDR3 is TGTGCCAGCAGCTGGGGACAGGGGAACACTGAAGCTTTCTTT. Combining the CDR3 with reference TRBV5-4 and TRBJ1-1 gives the whole variable domain ETGVTQSPTHLIKTRGQQVTLRCSSQSGHNTVSWYQQALGQGPQFIFQYYREEENGRGNFPPRFSGLQFPNYSSELNVNALELDDSALYLCASSWGQGNTEAFFGQGTRLTVV.

This chain uses TRBV5-1 with TRBJ2-7; no clear D. The V gene's germline CDR1 is SGHRS and CDR2 YFSETQ. This CDR3 contains 14 residues. The V end lost 0 bases, the J end lost 2 bases, and 9 bases lay between the germline ends. The CDR3 loop is CASSLGLEPYEQYF. The CDR3 DNA is TGCGCCAGCAGCTTGGGGCTAGAGCCCTACGAGCAGTACTTC.

This chain links TRBV15 with TRBJ1-2; weak D call: TRBD1 (5 bases). The V and J ends lost 0 bases and 7 bases respectively, with 12 bases between them. The CDR3 loop spans 14 amino acids. CDR1 is LNHNV, CDR2 YYDKDF, per germline (reference sequence). For the CDR3, the DNA is TGTGCCACCAGCAGAGATATTCGGGGGGGTGGCTACACCTTC. Amino acid sequence: CATSRDIRGGGYTF.

The chain is built from TRBV28 and TRBJ2-7; D is possibly TRBD2 (6 bases). Per germline, CDR1 MDHEN and CDR2 SYDVKM. The CDR3 covers 14 residues. V lost 5 bases, J lost 6 bases, and 17 bases lay in between. The CDR3 nucleotides are TGTGCCAGCAGTCCACGGGGCGGGACGGTCGAGCAGTACTTC. Translating it yields CASSPRGGTVEQYF.

The genes are TRBV2 and TRBJ1-2; the match to TRBD1 covers 12 bases. J was trimmed by 1 base and V by 4 bases; bases with no gene match: 7. Germline CDR1 and CDR2: SNHLY and FYNNEI. CDR3 length: 17 residues. The CDR3 loop is CASSGGQGASLNYGYTF. CDR3 sequence (DNA): TGTGCCAGCAGTGGGGGACAGGGGGCCTCACTTAACTATGGCTACACCTTC. The variable domain in full, completed from reference TRBV2 and TRBJ1-2, reads EPEVTQTPSHQVTQMGQEVILRCVPISNHLYFYWYRQILGQKVEFLVSFYNNEISEKSEIFDDQFSVERPDGSNFTLKIRSTKLEDSAMYFCASSGGQGASLNYGYTFGSGTRLTVV.

The chain recombines TRBV7-3 with TRBJ1-2, with a weak D call TRBD1 (6 bases). Germline V lookup: CDR1 SGHTA, CDR2 FQGTGA. The CDR3 runs 14 residues. Trimming stripped 5 bases from V and 4 bases from J, with 14 bases between. The CDR3 DNA sequence: TGTGCCAGCAGCCCCGGGGGGGGCCGCTATGGCTACACCTTC. Residues: CASSPGGGRYGYTF.

J is TRBJ1-1 and V is TRBV28, with TRBD1 as a possible D gene (6 bases). Germline CDR1 reads MDHEN; CDR2 reads SYDVKM. The CDR3 has 15 amino acids. V lost 6 bases and J lost 1, with 15 bases in between. Here the CDR3 DNA reads TGTGCCAGCAGGCCGCAGGACAGCCAGAACACTGAAGCTTTCTTT. It is translated as CASRPQDSQNTEAFF.

This clone was picked up one time. This sequence joins TRBV27 and TRBJ2-3; D is perhaps TRBD1 (8 bases). The CDR3 spans 15 residues. Germline V gives CDR1 MNHEY, CDR2 SMNVEV (reference sequence). V lost 5 bases and J lost 6, with 18 bases in between. This CDR3 is CASSLSGQGGDTQYF. The CDR3 DNA is TGTGCCAGCAGTCTTTCCGGACAGGGAGGGGATACGCAGTATTTT.

V is TRBV18 and J is TRBJ1-5; TRBD1 agrees at 10 bases. Trimming at V came to 3 bases and at J to 8 bases, leaving 4 bases not matched to a gene. The CDR3 is 14 residues long. The germline V gene has CDR1 KGHSH and CDR2 LQKENI. The CDR3 here is CASSPGQGMEPQHF. The CDR3 DNA sequence: TGTGCCAGCTCACCGGGACAGGGGATGGAGCCCCAGCATTTT.

The V gene is TRBV20-1, the J gene TRBJ1-2; D gene unclear. Germline loops: CDR1 DFQATT, CDR2 SNEGSKA (reference sequence). The CDR3 is 10 amino acids. The V end lost 4 bases, the J end lost 7 bases, and 7 bases lay between the germline ends. The CDR3 region has the DNA TGCAGTGCTACTAGCAGTGGCTACACCTTC. It codes for CSATSSGYTF.

The V gene is TRBV7-2, the J gene TRBJ2-7; 13 bases map to TRBD2. The CDR3 runs to 16 residues. V trimming: 7 bases; J trimming: 2 bases; junction bases outside the gene matches: 8. From germline, CDR1 is SGHTA and CDR2 FQGNSA. CDR3: CASITPGLAGPYEQYF. In DNA form, the CDR3 reads TGTGCCAGCATCACCCCGGGACTAGCGGGACCCTACGAGCAGTACTTC.

This chain joins TRBV7-8 and TRBJ2-7, with 13 positions matching TRBD2. The CDR3 has 16 amino acids. V lost 0 bases, J lost 4 bases, and 3 bases stayed unmatched. The germline V gene encodes CDR1 SGHVS and CDR2 FQNEAQ. CDR3 coding DNA: TGTGCCAGCAGCTTAGCAAGGACTAGCGGGAGTTACGAGCAGTACTTC. Its protein is CASSLARTSGSYEQYF.